This is a list of T cell receptor beta chains from one sample in a study of blood T cell repertoires in COVID-19. Libraries were prepared by immunoSEQ multiplex PCR; TCRdb keeps only in-frame clonotypes and omits some of them. The repertoire holds 200,000 to 300,000 clones, over 70% seen once, with about 3.5% in the top ten. The sequenced material came from peripheral blood. The source of these receptors is a woman aged 80 or over with acute or convalescent COVID-19. Both conserved end residues are part of each CDR3. A D gene is named only where the DNA matches it firmly. A row's size may be missing; if present it is once, few, many or a size class.

>TRBJ1-2|.|.|TRBV4-1
CASSQGERQAYYGYTF
TGCGCCAGCAGCCAGGGAGAACGACAGGCTTACTATGGCTACACCTTC
>TRBJ2-1|once|.|TRBV7-8
CASSLWEQEQFF
TGTGCCAGCAGCTTGTGGGAGCAAGAGCAGTTCTTC
>TRBJ2-5|.|.|TRBV7-2
CASSLAAQETQYF
TGTGCCAGCAGCTTGGCGGCCCAAGAGACCCAGTACTTC
>TRBJ2-3|few|.|TRBV3-1/TRBV3-2
CASSQAFYRPDTQYF
TGTGCCAGCAGTCAGGCCTTTTACCGCCCCGATACGCAGTATTTT
>TRBJ2-2|.|.|TRBV2
CASSVEPTGELFF
TGTGCCAGCAGTGTAGAACCTACCGGGGAGCTGTTTTTT
>TRBJ2-7|.|TRBD2|TRBV11-2
CASLAGGPYEQYF
TGTGCCAGCCTAGCGGGAGGGCCCTACGAGCAGTACTTC
>TRBJ1-4|few|.|TRBV4-3
CASSQDPRGGYEKLFF
TGCGCCAGCAGCCAAGATCCTAGGGGGGGATATGAAAAACTGTTTTTT
>TRBJ2-2|.|TRBD1|TRBV2
CASSRDRGLGTGELFF
TGTGCCAGCAGTCGGGACAGGGGGCTTGGCACCGGGGAGCTGTTTTTT
>TRBJ1-1|.|TRBD1|TRBV2
CASRGTGAVNTEAFF
TGTGCCAGCCGTGGAACAGGGGCAGTGAACACTGAAGCTTTCTTT
>TRBJ2-5|.|.|TRBV12-2
CASRPYCGGGEETQYF
TGTGCAAGTCGTCCCTACTGTGGCGGGGGGGAAGAGACCCAGTACTTC
>TRBJ1-1|.|TRBD1|TRBV20-1
CSASRGQANTEAFF
TGCAGTGCTAGTAGGGGACAGGCCAACACTGAAGCTTTCTTT
>TRBJ1-3|few|.|TRBV9
CASSVAGGFSGNTIYF
TGTGCCAGCAGCGTAGCCGGGGGGTTCTCTGGAAACACCATATATTTT
>TRBJ2-1|.|TRBD2|TRBV6-2/TRBV6-3
CASSIGTSGSVLNEQFF
TGTGCCAGCAGTATCGGGACTAGCGGGAGTGTTCTTAATGAGCAGTTCTTC
>TRBJ2-1|.|TRBD2|TRBV27
CASSLSAQQAGGLSHNEQFF
TGTGCCAGCAGTTTATCGGCACAACAAGCGGGGGGGCTTTCACACAATGAGCAGTTCTTC
>TRBJ1-1|.|.|TRBV5-1
CASSLLQGGNTEAFF
TGCGCCAGCAGCTTGCTACAGGGCGGAAACACTGAAGCTTTCTTT
>TRBJ2-7|.|TRBD1|TRBV3-1/TRBV3-2
CASSQRGTGTYKQYF
TGTGCCAGCAGCCAAAGAGGGACAGGGACTTACAAGCAGTACTTC
>TRBJ1-2|.|TRBD1|TRBV4-1
CASSNHRGPGYTF
TGCGCCAGCAGCAATCACAGGGGGCCCGGCTACACCTTC
>TRBJ1-4|.|TRBD1|TRBV7-8
CASSLLPGQGRGEKLFF
TGTGCCAGCAGCTTACTTCCGGGACAGGGGCGGGGTGAAAAACTGTTTTTT
>TRBJ2-3|.|TRBD2|TRBV9
CASSVVGSGGVSTDTQYF
TGTGCCAGCAGCGTAGTGGGTAGCGGGGGCGTTAGCACAGATACGCAGTATTTT
>TRBJ1-3|.|.|TRBV19
CASSISGAGNTIYF
TGTGCCAGTAGTATCTCAGGGGCTGGAAACACCATATATTTT
>TRBJ2-7|once|.|TRBV6-5
CASIRASAYEQYF
TGTGCCAGCATAAGGGCTAGCGCCTACGAGCAGTACTTC
>TRBJ1-2|few|TRBD1|TRBV6-6
CASSRGQGAYGYTF
TGTGCCAGCAGCCGCGGACAGGGGGCCTATGGCTACACCTTC
>TRBJ2-1|.|TRBD2|TRBV15
CATSRGLAGGLSYNEQFF
TGTGCCACCAGCAGAGGACTAGCGGGGGGGCTATCCTACAATGAGCAGTTCTTC
>TRBJ1-4|.|TRBD1|TRBV6-2/TRBV6-3
CASSPHGTGSEKLFF
TGTGCCAGCAGTCCGCACGGGACAGGGTCTGAAAAACTGTTTTTT
>TRBJ1-4|.|.|TRBV6-5
CASSSSTGPSEKLFF
TGTGCCAGCAGCTCCTCCACAGGGCCGTCTGAAAAACTGTTTTTT
>TRBJ2-3|.|TRBD1|TRBV6-1
CASSERQGWGTDTQYF
TGTGCCAGCAGTGAAAGACAGGGGTGGGGCACAGATACGCAGTATTTT
>TRBJ1-1|.|.|TRBV3-1/TRBV3-2
CASSQVVNTEAFF
TGTGCCAGCAGCCAAGTAGTGAACACTGAAGCTTTCTTT
>TRBJ2-1|few|.|TRBV7-9
CASSIQGMDKNEQFF
TGTGCCAGCAGCATACAGGGTATGGATAAGAATGAGCAGTTCTTC
>TRBJ2-7|.|.|TRBV6-2/TRBV6-3
CASSWAPAYEQYF
TGTGCCAGCAGTTGGGCCCCGGCCTACGAGCAGTACTTC
>TRBJ1-1|.|.|TRBV18
CASSRSGLNTEAFF
TGTGCCAGCTCACGAAGCGGGTTGAACACTGAAGCTTTCTTT
>TRBJ1-2|.|TRBD1|TRBV6-5
CASTPGQKYGYTF
TGTGCCAGCACCCCGGGACAGAAATATGGCTACACCTTC
>TRBJ2-4|.|.|TRBV18
CASSSQGTKNIQYF
TGTGCCAGCTCATCCCAGGGGACCAAAAACATTCAGTACTTC
>TRBJ2-3|.|.|TRBV11-2
CASSLGSLAQYF
TGTGCCAGCAGCTTGGGCTCCCTGGCGCAGTATTTT
>TRBJ1-1|few|.|TRBV7-2
CASRYGVNTEAFF
TGTGCCAGCCGGTACGGGGTGAACACTGAAGCTTTCTTT
>TRBJ2-1|.|TRBD2|TRBV7-2
CASSLLAGVNNEQFF
TGTGCCAGCAGCTTACTAGCGGGGGTGAACAATGAGCAGTTCTTC
>TRBJ2-4|.|.|TRBV7-5
CVRSLVVGTSGLAKNIQYF
TGTGTCAGAAGCTTAGTAGTCGGGACTAGCGGACTAGCCAAAAACATTCAGTACTTC
>TRBJ2-1|.|TRBD2|TRBV19
CASSILGGRAYNEQFF
TGTGCCAGTAGTATTTTGGGTGGGAGGGCCTACAATGAGCAGTTCTTC
>TRBJ2-1|.|.|TRBV29-1
CSVKGLISSYNEQFF
TGCAGCGTGAAAGGACTCATCAGCTCCTACAATGAGCAGTTCTTC
>TRBJ2-7|.|TRBD2|TRBV7-2
CASSLTSDSYEQYF
TGTGCCAGCAGCCTCACTAGCGACTCCTACGAGCAGTACTTC
>TRBJ2-3|.|.|TRBV4-1
CASSRGGADTQYF
TGCGCCAGCAGCCGGGGGGGCGCCGATACGCAGTATTTT
>TRBJ1-5|.|.|TRBV27
CASSAQGREPQHF
TGTGCCAGCAGTGCTCAGGGTAGGGAACCCCAGCATTTT